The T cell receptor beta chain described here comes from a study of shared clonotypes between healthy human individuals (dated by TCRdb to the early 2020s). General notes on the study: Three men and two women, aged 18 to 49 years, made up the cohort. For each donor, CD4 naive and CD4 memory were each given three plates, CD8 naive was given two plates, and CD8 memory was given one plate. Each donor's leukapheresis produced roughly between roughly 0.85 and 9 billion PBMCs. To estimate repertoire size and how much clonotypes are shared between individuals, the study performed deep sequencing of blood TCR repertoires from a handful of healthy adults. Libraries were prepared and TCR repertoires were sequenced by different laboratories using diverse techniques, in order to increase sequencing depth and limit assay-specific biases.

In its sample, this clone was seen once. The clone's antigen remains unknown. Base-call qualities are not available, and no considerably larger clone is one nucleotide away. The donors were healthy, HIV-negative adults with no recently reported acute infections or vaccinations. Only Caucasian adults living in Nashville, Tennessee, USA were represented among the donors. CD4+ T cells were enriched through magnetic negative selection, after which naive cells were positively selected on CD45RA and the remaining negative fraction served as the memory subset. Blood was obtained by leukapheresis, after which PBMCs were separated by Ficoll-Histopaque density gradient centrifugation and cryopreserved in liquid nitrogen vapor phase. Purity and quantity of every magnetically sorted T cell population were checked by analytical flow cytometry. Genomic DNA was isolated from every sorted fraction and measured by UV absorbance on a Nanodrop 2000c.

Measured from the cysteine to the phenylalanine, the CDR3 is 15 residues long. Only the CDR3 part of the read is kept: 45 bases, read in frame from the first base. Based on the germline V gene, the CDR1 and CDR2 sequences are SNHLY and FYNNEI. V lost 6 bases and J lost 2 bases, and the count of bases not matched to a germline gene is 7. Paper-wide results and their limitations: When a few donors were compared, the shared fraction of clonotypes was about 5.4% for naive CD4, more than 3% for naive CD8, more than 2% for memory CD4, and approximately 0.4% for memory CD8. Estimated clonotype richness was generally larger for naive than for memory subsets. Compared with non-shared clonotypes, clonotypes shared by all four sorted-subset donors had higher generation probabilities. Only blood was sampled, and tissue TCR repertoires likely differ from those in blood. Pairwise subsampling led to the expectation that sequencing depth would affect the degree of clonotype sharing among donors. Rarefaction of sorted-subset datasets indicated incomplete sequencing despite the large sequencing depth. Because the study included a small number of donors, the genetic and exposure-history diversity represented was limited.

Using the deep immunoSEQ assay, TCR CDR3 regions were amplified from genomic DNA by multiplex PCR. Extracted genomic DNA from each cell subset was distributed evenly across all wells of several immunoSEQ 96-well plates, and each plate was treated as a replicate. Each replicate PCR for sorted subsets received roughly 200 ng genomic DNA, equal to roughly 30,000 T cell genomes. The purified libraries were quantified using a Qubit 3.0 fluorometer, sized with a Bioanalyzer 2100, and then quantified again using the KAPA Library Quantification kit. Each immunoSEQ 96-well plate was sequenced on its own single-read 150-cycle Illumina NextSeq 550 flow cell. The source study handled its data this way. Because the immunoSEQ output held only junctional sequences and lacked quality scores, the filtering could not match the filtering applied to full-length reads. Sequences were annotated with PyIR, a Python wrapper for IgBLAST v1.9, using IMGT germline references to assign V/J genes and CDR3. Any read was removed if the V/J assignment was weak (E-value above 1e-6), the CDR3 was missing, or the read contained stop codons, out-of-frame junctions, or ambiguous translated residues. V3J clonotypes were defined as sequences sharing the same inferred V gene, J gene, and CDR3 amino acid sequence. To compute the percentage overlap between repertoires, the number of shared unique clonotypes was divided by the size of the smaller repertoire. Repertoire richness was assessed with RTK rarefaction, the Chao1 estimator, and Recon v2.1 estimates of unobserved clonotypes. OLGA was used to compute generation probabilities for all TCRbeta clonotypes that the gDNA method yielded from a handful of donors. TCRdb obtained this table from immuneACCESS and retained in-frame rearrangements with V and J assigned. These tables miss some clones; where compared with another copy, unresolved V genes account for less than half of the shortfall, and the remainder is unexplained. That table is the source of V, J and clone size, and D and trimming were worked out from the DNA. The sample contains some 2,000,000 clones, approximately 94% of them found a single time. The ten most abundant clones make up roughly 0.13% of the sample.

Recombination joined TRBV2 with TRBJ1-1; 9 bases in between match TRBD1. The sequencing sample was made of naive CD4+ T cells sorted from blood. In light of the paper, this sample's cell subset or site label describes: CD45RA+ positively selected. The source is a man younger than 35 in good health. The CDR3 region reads CASSADRGANTEAFF. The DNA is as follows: TGTGCCAGCAGCGCAGACAGGGGGGCCAACACTGAAGCTTTCTTT. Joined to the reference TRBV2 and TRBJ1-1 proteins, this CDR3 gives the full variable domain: EPEVTQTPSHQVTQMGQEVILRCVPISNHLYFYWYRQILGQKVEFLVSFYNNEISEKSEIFDDQFSVERPDGSNFTLKIRSTKLEDSAMYFCASSADRGANTEAFFGQGTRLTVV.